This is a list of T cell receptor beta chains from one sample in a study of cytomegalovirus exposure and HLA in healthy donors. Generated by immunoSEQ multiplex PCR, the TCRdb table keeps only in-frame clones and is missing some. Of 110,000 or so clones listed, over 65% are singletons. The sample consisted of PBMCs. The receptors originated from a woman in her late teens or twenties in good health and CMV-seronegative. CDR3s include the opening cysteine and the closing phenylalanine or tryptophan. A D gene is named only where the DNA matches it firmly. Expanded clones are given a class, and other clones once, few, many or no size at all.

>TRBD2|once|TRBJ2-7|TRBV27
TGTGCCAGCAGTTTAAGGGCTAGCGGGGCCTACGAGCAGTACTTC
CASSLRASGAYEQYF
>-|-|TRBJ1-1|TRBV29-1
TGCAGCGTTGAGGGGACACTAGAGACTGAAGCTTTCTTT
CSVEGTLETEAFF
>TRBD1|-|TRBJ1-1|TRBV29-1
TGCAGCGGCCGCAGGGGGTCCACTGAAGCTTTCTTT
CSGRRGSTEAFF
>TRBD1|-|TRBJ1-3|TRBV19
TGTGCCAGTAGCGACAGGGTCTCTGGAAACACCATATATTTT
CASSDRVSGNTIYF
>TRBD1|-|TRBJ1-1|TRBV29-1
TGCAGCGTCTCCGGCCTCAGGGGGCTTAGGACTGAAGCTTTCTTT
CSVSGLRGLRTEAFF
>-|-|TRBJ2-3|TRBV5-1
TGCGCCAGCAGCTTACTCGGGAGATCAGATACGCAGTATTTT
CASSLLGRSDTQYF
>-|-|TRBJ1-4|TRBV5-1
TGCGCCAGCAGCTTGGGAGAATATGAAAAACTGTTTTTT
CASSLGEYEKLFF
>-|once|TRBJ1-1|TRBV28
TGTGCCAGCAGTTTACAGTGGAGCGGCACTGAAGCTTTCTTT
CASSLQWSGTEAFF
>-|-|TRBJ1-1|TRBV2
TGTGCCAGCAGTGAAGTTAGGGGAGGAGGGACTGAAGCTTTCTTT
CASSEVRGGGTEAFF
>-|-|TRBJ1-2|TRBV28
TGTGCCAGCATCCAGGACAGAGCGAACTATGGCTACACCTTC
CASIQDRANYGYTF
>-|-|TRBJ2-1|TRBV6-1
TGTGCCAGCAGTGAACAGGGGATCTACAATGAGCAGTTCTTC
CASSEQGIYNEQFF
>-|few|TRBJ1-2|TRBV5-1
TGCGCCAGCAAGGAAAACGGACCCCTGGGGGGTGGCTACACCTTC
CASKENGPLGGGYTF
>TRBD1|-|TRBJ1-2|TRBV19
TGTGCCAGTAGTCCCCTCACGGACAGGGGAAGAGGCTACACCTTC
CASSPLTDRGRGYTF
>-|-|TRBJ2-7|TRBV2
TGTGCCCTTAGGTGGGGGCCGGAGGAGCAGTACTTC
CALRWGPEEQYF
>-|once|TRBJ2-7|TRBV4-1
TGCGCCAGCAGCCAGGTGGGGGCCCTTCCTTACGAGCAGTACTTC
CASSQVGALPYEQYF
>TRBD1|-|TRBJ2-1|TRBV13
TGTGCCAGCAGCCCAGGGGACAGGGGCTACAATGAGCAGTTCTTC
CASSPGDRGYNEQFF
>-|-|TRBJ1-1|TRBV5-1
TGCGCCAGCAGCCGGGGGGTACGGAACACTGAAGCTTTCTTT
CASSRGVRNTEAFF
>-|-|TRBJ2-3|TRBV4-2
TGTGCCAGCAGCTCGAGATCTAGGGGGGGAACAGATACGCAGTATTTT
CASSSRSRGGTDTQYF
>-|-|TRBJ1-3|TRBV4-1
TGCGCCAGCAGCCCCCAAGGACTCTCTGGAAACACCATATATTTT
CASSPQGLSGNTIYF
>-|-|TRBJ2-2|TRBV6-5
TGTGCCAGCAGCTCAGGGTCCGACACCGGGGAGCTGTTTTTT
CASSSGSDTGELFF